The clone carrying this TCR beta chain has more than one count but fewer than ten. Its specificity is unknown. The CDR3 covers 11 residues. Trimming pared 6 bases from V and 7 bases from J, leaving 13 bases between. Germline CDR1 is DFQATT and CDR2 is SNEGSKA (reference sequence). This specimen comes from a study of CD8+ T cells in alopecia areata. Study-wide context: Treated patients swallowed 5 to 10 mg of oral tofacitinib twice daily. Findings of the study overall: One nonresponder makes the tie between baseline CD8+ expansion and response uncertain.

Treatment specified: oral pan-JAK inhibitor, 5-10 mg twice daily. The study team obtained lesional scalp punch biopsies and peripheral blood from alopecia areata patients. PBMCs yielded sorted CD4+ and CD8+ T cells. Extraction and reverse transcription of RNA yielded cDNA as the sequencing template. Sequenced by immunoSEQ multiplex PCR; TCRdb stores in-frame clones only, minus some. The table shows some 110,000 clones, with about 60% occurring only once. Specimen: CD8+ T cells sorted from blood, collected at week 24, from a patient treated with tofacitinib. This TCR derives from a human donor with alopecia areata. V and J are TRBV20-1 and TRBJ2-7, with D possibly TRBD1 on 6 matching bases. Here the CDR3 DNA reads TGCAGTGCCCTCCAGGGGCGAGAGCAGTACTTC. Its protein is CSALQGREQYF.